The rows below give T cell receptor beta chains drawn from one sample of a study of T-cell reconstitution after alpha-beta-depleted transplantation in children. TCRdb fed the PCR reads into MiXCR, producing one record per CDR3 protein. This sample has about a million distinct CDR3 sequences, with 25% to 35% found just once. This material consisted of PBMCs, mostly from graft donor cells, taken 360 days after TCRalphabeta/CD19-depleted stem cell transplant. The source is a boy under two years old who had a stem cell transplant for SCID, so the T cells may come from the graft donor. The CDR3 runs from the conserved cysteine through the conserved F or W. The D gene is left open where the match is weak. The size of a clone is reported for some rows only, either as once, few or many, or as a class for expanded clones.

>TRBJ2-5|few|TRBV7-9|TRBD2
CASSPLGLGSQETQYF
TGTGCCAGCAGCCCTTTAGGACTAGGAAGCCAAGAGACCCAGTACTTC
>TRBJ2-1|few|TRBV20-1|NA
CSARDRWKNSYNEQFF
TGCAGTGCTAGAGACAGATGGAAAAACTCCTACAATGAGCAGTTCTTC
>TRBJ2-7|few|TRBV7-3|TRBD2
CASSYLGRGINEQYF
TGTGCCAGCAGCTACCTGGGGAGGGGAATAAACGAGCAGTACTTC
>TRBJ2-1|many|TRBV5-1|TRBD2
CASSLAQRGVPLSSYNEQFF
TGCGCCAGCAGCTTGGCACAGCGGGGGGTTCCCCTAAGCTCCTACAATGAGCAGTTCTTC
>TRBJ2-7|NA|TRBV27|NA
CASSPGQGRIRREQYF
TGTGCCAGCAGCCCAGGTCAAGGGAGAATCCGGAGGGAGCAGTACTTC
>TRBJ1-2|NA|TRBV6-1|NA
CASNSRNGAGVGYTF
TGTGCCAGCAACAGCCGAAACGGGGCAGGAGTTGGCTACACCTTC
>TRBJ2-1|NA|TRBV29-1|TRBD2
CSVESYDPGRGGGQFF
TGCAGCGTTGAATCCTACGACCCCGGGCGCGGGGGTGGGCAGTTCTTC
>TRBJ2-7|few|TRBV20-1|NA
CSARVGRYEQYF
TGCAGTGCTAGAGTTGGAAGGTACGAGCAGTACTTC
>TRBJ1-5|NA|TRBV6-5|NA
CASSSRRAGNQPQHF
TGTGCCAGCAGTTCCCGGAGGGCTGGCAATCAGCCCCAGCATTTT
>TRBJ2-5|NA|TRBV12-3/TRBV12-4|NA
CASRSRGMGQETQYF
TGTGCCAGCAGGTCCAGGGGAATGGGGCAAGAGACCCAGTACTTC
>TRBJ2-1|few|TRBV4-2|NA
CASSQEGGGHNEQFF
TGTGCCAGCAGCCAAGAAGGGGGGGGCCACAATGAGCAGTTCTTC
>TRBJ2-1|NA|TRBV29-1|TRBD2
CSVEDLGLAGGPYNEQFF
TGCAGCGTTGAAGATCTTGGGCTAGCGGGGGGTCCTTACAATGAGCAGTTCTTC
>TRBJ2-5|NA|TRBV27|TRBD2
CASSITHGGKETQYF
TGTGCCAGCAGTATTACTCACGGGGGGAAAGAGACCCAGTACTTC
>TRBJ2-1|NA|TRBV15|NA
CATSRGRRNEQFF
TGTGCCACCAGCAGAGGTCGGAGGAATGAGCAGTTCTTC
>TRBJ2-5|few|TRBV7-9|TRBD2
CASSAAGLAGRETQYF
TGTGCCAGCAGCGCCGCTGGACTAGCGGGAAGAGAGACCCAGTACTTC
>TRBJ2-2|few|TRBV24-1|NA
CATSAGFGELFF
TGTGCCACCAGTGCTGGGTTCGGGGAGCTGTTTTTT
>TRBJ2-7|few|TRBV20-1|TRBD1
CSARGGQGSYEQYF
TGCAGTGCTAGAGGGGGACAGGGGTCCTACGAGCAGTACTTC
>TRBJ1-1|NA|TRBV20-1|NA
CSASNLRRTEAFF
TGCAGTGCTAGTAACCTGAGGCGCACTGAAGCTTTCTTT
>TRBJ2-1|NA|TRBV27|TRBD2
CASSISGEGDNEQFF
TGTGCCAGCAGTATTAGCGGGGAGGGTGACAATGAGCAGTTCTTC
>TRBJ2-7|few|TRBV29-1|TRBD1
CSVRQGAFYEQYF
TGCAGCGTCAGACAGGGGGCGTTCTACGAGCAGTACTTC
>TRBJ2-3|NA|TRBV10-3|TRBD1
CATQDRSTDTQYF
TGTGCCACTCAGGACAGGAGCACAGATACGCAGTATTTT
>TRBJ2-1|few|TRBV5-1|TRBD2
CASSRGREGEQFF
TGCGCCAGCAGCCGGGGGAGGGAGGGTGAGCAGTTCTTC
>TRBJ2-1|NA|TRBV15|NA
CATSRKWPNGNEQFF
TGTGCCACCAGCAGAAAGTGGCCGAACGGAAATGAGCAGTTCTTC
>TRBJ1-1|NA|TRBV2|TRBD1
CASSSDREDTEAFF
TGTGCCAGCAGTTCTGACAGGGAGGACACTGAAGCTTTCTTT
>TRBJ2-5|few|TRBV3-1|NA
CASSQAWTLQETQYF
TGTGCCAGCAGCCAAGCCTGGACTCTTCAAGAGACCCAGTACTTC
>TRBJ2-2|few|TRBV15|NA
CATSRVGGELFF
TGTGCCACCAGCAGAGTCGGCGGGGAGCTGTTTTTT
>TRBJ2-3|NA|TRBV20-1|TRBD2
CSARKLAGFTDTQYF
TGCAGTGCTCGAAAACTAGCGGGGTTCACAGATACGCAGTATTTT
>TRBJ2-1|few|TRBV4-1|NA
CASREPPYNEQFF
TGCGCCAGCAGGGAACCACCCTACAATGAGCAGTTCTTC
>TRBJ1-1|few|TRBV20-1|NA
CRVKSDPTEAFF
TGCAGGGTTAAATCCGACCCCACTGAAGCTTTCTTT
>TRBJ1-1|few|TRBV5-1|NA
CASSSGYLNTEAFF
TGCGCCAGCAGCTCGGGCTACCTGAACACTGAAGCTTTCTTT
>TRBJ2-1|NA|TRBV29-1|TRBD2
CSSKGGGGGDEQFF
TGCAGCTCCAAGGGCGGCGGGGGTGGGGATGAGCAGTTCTTC
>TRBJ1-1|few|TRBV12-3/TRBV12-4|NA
CASSLRRPGTEAFF
TGTGCCAGCAGTTTGAGACGTCCGGGGACTGAAGCTTTCTTT
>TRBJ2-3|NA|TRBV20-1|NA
CSARDQLLVRPKTDTQYF
TGCAGTGCTAGAGATCAACTTCTGGTCAGGCCCAAAACAGATACGCAGTATTTT
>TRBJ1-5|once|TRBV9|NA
CASSVDGHQPQHF
TGTGCCAGCAGCGTAGATGGGCATCAGCCCCAGCATTTT
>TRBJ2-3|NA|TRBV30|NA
CAWARDTQYF
TGTGCCTGGGCTCGGGATACGCAGTATTTT
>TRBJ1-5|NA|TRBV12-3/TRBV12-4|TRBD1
CASTMTGVQPQHF
TGTGCCAGCACCATGACAGGGGTACAGCCCCAGCATTTT
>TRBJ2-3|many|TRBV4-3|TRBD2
CASSQGVAGAFTDTQYF
TGCGCCAGCAGCCAAGGAGTAGCGGGGGCTTTTACAGATACGCAGTATTTT
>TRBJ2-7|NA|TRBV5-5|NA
CASSLWAGSSYEQYF
TGTGCCAGCAGCTTGTGGGCCGGGAGCTCCTACGAGCAGTACTTC
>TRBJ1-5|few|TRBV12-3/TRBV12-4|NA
CASTMTAGDQPQHF
TGTGCCAGCACCATGACAGCCGGGGATCAGCCCCAGCATTTT
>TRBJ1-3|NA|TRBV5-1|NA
CASSSTGGNTIYF
TGCGCCAGCAGCTCGACAGGAGGAAACACCATATATTTT
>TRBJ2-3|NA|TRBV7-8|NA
CASSLEWGDTQYF
TGTGCCAGCAGCTTAGAATGGGGAGATACGCAGTATTTT
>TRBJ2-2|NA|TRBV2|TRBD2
CASSEAFGRARDTGELFF
TGTGCCAGCAGTGAAGCGTTCGGGAGGGCCCGAGACACCGGGGAGCTGTTTTTT
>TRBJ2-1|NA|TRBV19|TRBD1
CASSPDRFFMGEQFF
TGTGCCAGTAGTCCGGACAGGTTCTTTATGGGTGAGCAGTTCTTC
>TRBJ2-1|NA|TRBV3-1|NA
CASSQDTGWSYNEQFF
TGTGCCAGCAGCCAAGATACAGGCTGGAGCTACAATGAGCAGTTCTTC
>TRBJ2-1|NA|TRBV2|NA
CASSDRPSYNEQFF
TGTGCCAGCAGTGACAGACCCTCCTACAATGAGCAGTTCTTC
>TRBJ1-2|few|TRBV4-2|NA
CASSQDVSNYGYTF
TGTGCCAGCAGCCAAGATGTCTCCAACTATGGCTACACCTTC
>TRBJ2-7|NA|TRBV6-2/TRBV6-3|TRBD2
CASSRYGTSNAYEQYF
TGTGCCAGCAGCCGCTATGGGACTAGCAATGCCTACGAGCAGTACTTC
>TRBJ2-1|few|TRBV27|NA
CASSLIGGEDEQFF
TGTGCCAGCAGTTTGATCGGGGGAGAGGATGAGCAGTTCTTC
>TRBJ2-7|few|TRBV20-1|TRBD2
CSAWTSGGIYEQYF
TGCAGTGCTTGGACTAGCGGGGGGATCTACGAGCAGTACTTC
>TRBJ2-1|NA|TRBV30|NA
CAWSRDRADNEQFF
TGTGCCTGGAGTAGAGACAGAGCGGACAATGAGCAGTTCTTC
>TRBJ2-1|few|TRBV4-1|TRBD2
CASSQDRPSGGPPHYEQFF
TGCGCCAGCAGCCAAGATCGACCTAGCGGGGGACCCCCACATTATGAGCAGTTCTTC
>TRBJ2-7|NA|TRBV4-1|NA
CASSQAGAGRREQYF
TGCGCCAGCAGCCAAGCTGGGGCAGGGCGGCGGGAGCAGTACTTC
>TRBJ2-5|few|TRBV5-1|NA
CASTRGEEKETQYF
TGCGCCAGCACACGGGGCGAGGAGAAAGAGACCCAGTACTTC